The source of this TCR beta chain is a study of T cell clonality in common variable immunodeficiency. This clone was counted at least ten times. The antigen is unknown. The read ends 3 residues shy of where the CDR3 ends; the end is completed using the germline J gene. Study results and caveats: TCRbeta clonality was increased in CVID versus healthy controls.

V was clipped by 3 bases and J by 7 bases; unmatched bases: 9. The CDR3 is 15 amino acids. In germline, CDR1 is LNHDA, CDR2 SQIVND (reference sequence). Sequenced by immunoSEQ multiplex PCR; TCRdb stores in-frame clones only, minus some. This sample comprises 57,000 or so clones, none seen once only. The chain links TRBV19 to TRBJ2-1, with 7 bases matching TRBD2. This receptor was obtained from a person aged 18 to 75 in good health. Sample: peripheral blood mononuclear cells. The CDR3 protein is CASSIVAGVLNEQFF. The DNA read from the CDR3 is TGTGCCAGTAGTATCGTCGCGGGAGTCTTGAATGAG.